This T cell receptor (beta chain) was sequenced in a study of OX40 agonist ivuxolimab in advanced cancers. Overall study: In this cohort, patients received ivuxolimab, an agonistic anti-OX40 (CD134) antibody.

Of note for this clone: Its antigen is not identified.

CDR1 is SGHNT, CDR2 YENEEA, per germline. CDR3 length: 18 residues. Trimming cost V 1 base and J 0 bases; bases outside gene matches: 2. Sequenced by immunoSEQ multiplex PCR; TCRdb stores in-frame clones only, minus some. The repertoire holds more than 35,000 clones, with roughly 84% as singletons. Study conclusions and caveats: What antigens the expanded peripheral T cells recognized was never established. CD8+ T cells (on average) carried more expanded clones than CD4+ T cells.

The sequencing used CD4+ or CD8+ T cells sorted from blood, collected in a trial of the OX40 agonist ivuxolimab. The sequence was collected from an adult with an advanced solid tumor such as melanoma, head and neck, liver or kidney cancer. The chain carries TRBV11-3 and TRBJ2-6, with 11 bases matching TRBD1. The CDR3 DNA sequence: TGTGCCAGCAGCTTAGGGGGGACAGGGGGCTCTGGGGCCAACGTCCTGACTTTC. It yields the protein CASSLGGTGGSGANVLTF.